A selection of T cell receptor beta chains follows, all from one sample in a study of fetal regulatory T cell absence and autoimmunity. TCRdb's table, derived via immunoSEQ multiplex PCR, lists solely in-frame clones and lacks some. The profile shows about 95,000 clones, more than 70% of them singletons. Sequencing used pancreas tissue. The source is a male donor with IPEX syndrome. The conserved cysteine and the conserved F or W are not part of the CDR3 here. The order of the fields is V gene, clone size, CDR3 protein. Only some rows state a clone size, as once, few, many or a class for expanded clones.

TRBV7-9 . ASSLLPSGSWDEQF
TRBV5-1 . ASSFTSGTAYEQY
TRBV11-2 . ASSLGYGNTEAF
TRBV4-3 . ASSQATGTGYERSGNTIY
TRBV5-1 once ASSLERSTDTQY
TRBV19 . ASYAWGQGTGELF
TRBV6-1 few AAAWGEDSYEQY
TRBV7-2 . ASSLDRDRGYEQY
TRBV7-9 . ASSLRQFTEAF
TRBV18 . ASSPPWVKGLVNEQF
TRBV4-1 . ASSQGQTQTSGRASTTDTQY
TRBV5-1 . ASGRSSSYEQY
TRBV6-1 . ASTRSWNEQF
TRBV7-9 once ASRLGQRAYNEQF
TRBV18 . ASSPSLGTGTQY
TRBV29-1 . SVSQGPTNEKLF
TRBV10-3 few AIKDRGSNYGYT
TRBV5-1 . ASSLGDRLQETQY
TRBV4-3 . ASSQDLGQGYEKLF
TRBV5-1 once ASSWGQTYEQY
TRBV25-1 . ASSVGHSGNTIY
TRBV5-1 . ASSPPYSTEAF
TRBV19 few ASTDRGPFYGYT
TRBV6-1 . ASSGMSYGDRGVPGNTIY
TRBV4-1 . ASSQAYRTSSYNEQF
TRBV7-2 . ASSGWGAPSYEQY
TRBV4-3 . ASSHRLAAGELF
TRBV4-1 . ASSHDRTGNTEAF
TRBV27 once ASSLGVAGEQF
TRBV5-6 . ASRDRPNYGYT
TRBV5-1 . ASSLELGSGNQPQH
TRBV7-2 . ASSLHRGTYEQY
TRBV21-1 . ASSRGASGPGFYEQY
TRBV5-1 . ASGWGHENTEAF
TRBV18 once ASSPQTSGRGDTQY
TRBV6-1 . ATLWGASEQY
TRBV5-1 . ASSFVGLSKETQY
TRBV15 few ATSRGAGELF
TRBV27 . ASSFQGNTEAF
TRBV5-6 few ASSHSDGYT
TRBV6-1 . ASRNSREKSYGYT